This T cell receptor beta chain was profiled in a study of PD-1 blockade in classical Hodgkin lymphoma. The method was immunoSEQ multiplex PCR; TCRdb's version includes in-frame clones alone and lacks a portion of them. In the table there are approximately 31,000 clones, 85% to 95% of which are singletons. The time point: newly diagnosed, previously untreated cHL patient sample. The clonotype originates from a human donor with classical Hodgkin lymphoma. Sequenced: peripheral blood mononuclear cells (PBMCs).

The CDR3 DNA sequence: TGTGCCAGCGGAGGGACAGGGCCCTATGGCTACACCTTC. Translating it yields CASGGTGPYGYTF. V is TRBV6-1 and J is TRBJ1-2; TRBD1 matches at 9 bases. The germline CDR1 and CDR2 sequences are MNHNS and SASEGT. CDR3 length: 13 amino acids. The V segment lost 8 bases and the J segment 4 bases; nucleotides outside the gene matches: 5.